Reported below is one TCR beta chain. The antigen remains undetermined. The source of the sample is a study of CD8+ T cells in alopecia areata. Whole-study findings and limits: Normal scalp showed lower clonality than lesional scalp, especially alopecia totalis/universalis.

Extracted RNA was reverse transcribed into cDNA, the sequencing template. This table comes from immunoSEQ multiplex PCR, and its TCRdb copy is limited to in-frame clones, with some not included. The sample holds 90,000 to 150,000 clones; 53% are singletons and the top ten take roughly 0.45%. After removal of 4 bases from V and 2 bases from J, the junction contained 8 bases not matched to a gene. CDR3 length: 15 amino acids. Germline V gene sequence: CDR1 GTSNPN, CDR2 SVGIG (reference sequence). The sample's treatment: oral pan-JAK inhibitor, 5-10 mg twice daily. In alopecia areata patients, both lesional scalp punch biopsies and peripheral blood were collected.

The sequencing here drew on CD4+ T cells sorted from blood, taken at week 4, from a patient treated with tofacitinib. The chain is built from TRBV30 and TRBJ2-3, with 8 bases lining up with TRBD2. This TCR was recovered from a human donor with alopecia areata. CDR3 residues: CAWTGSGSFTDTQYF. CDR3 coding DNA: TGTGCCTGGACAGGGAGCGGGAGTTTCACAGATACGCAGTATTTT. The whole variable domain, filled in from reference TRBV30 and TRBJ2-3, reads SQTIHQWPATLVQPVGSPLSLECTVEGTSNPNLYWYRQAAGRGLQLLFYSVGIGQISSEVPQNLSASRPQDRQFILSSKKLLLSDSGFYLCAWTGSGSFTDTQYFGPGTRLTVL.